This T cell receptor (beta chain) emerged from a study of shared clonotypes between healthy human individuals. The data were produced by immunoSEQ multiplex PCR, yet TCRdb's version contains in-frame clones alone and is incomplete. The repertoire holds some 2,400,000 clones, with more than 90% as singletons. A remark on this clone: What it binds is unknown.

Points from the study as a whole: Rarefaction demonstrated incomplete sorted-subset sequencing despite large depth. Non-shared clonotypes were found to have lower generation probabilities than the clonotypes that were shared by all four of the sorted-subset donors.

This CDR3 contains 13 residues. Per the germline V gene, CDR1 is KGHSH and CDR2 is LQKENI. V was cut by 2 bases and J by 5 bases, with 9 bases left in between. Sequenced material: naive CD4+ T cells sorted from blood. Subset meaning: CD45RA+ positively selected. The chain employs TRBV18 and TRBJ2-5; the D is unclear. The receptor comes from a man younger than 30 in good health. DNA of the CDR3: TGTGCCAGCTCACCATCGGGTTGGGAGACCCAGTACTTC. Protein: CASSPSGWETQYF.